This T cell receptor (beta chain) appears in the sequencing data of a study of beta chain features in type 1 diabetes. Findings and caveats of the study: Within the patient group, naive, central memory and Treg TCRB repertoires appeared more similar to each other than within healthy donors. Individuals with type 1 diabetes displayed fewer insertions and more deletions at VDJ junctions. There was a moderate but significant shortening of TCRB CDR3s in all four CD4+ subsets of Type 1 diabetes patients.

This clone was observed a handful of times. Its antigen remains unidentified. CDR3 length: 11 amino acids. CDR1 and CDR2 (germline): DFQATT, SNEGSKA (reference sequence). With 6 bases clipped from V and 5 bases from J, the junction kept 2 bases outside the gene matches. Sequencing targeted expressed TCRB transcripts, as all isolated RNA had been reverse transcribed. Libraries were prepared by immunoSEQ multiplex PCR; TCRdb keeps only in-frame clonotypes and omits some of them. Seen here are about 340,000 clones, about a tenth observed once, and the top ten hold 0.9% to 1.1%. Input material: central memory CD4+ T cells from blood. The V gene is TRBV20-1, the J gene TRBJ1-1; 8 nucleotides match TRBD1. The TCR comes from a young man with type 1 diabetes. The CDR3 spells CSARQGTEAFF. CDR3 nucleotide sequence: TGCAGTGCCAGACAGGGGACTGAAGCTTTCTTT.